This entry describes one T cell receptor beta chain. Its antigen remains unidentified. These data come from a study of cytomegalovirus exposure and HLA in healthy donors. Study-level findings and limits: Diagnosis of cytomegalovirus status made by the classifier reportedly showed high specificity and sensitivity. As a later analysis showed, several of the most significant clusters appeared to be linked to common viral pathogens. Most TCR sequences proved rare, with some public TCRs found in many donors.

Both 60 Vbeta primers and 13 Jbeta primers went into the PCR. Using immunoSEQ multiplex PCR, the repertoire was profiled, and TCRdb retains in-frame clones only, with some absent. The specimen's table records around 55,000 clones. This CDR3 contains 13 residues. Looked up from germline, CDR1 is MNHNS and CDR2 is SASEGT. Trimming shortened V by 7 bases and J by 1 base, and 5 bases separated the two germline ends. The source is a man aged 45 to 65 in good health and CMV-seropositive. The J gene is TRBJ2-6, the V gene TRBV6-1; D is ambiguous. Sequenced: PBMCs. CDR3 residues: CASTLSGANVLTF. The CDR3 DNA is TGTGCCAGCACTCTGTCTGGGGCCAACGTCCTGACTTTC.